Following are 24 T cell receptor beta chains from one sample sequenced in a study of cytomegalovirus exposure and HLA in healthy donors. PCR amplification relied on 60 Vbeta primers (plus 13 Jbeta primers). Data came from immunoSEQ multiplex PCR; TCRdb stores just in-frame clones and leaves some out. The sample records roughly 120,000 clones, 79% being singletons. The specimen was PBMCs. The source is a woman between 18 and 30 years old in good health and CMV-seropositive.

The gene calls are TRBV27 and TRBJ1-2; TRBD1 matches at 8 bases. Germline-derived CDR1 and CDR2 are MNHEY and SMNVEV (reference sequence). Trimming at V came to 6 bases and at J to 4 bases, leaving 4 bases not matched to a gene. The CDR3 is made up of 13 amino acids. The CDR3 nucleotides read TGTGCCAGCAGACAAGGGACAGGCTATGGCTACACCTTC. Its protein product is CASRQGTGYGYTF.

The chain is built from TRBV19 and TRBJ2-5; no clear D gene. Trimming shortened V by 11 bases and J by 2 bases, and 9 bases separated the two germline ends. This CDR3 has 11 residues. The germline V gene encodes CDR1 LNHDA and CDR2 SQIVND (reference sequence). The CDR3 DNA sequence: TGTGCCGCGAGAGGACAAGAGACCCAGTACTTC. Its translation: CAARGQETQYF.

This rearrangement joins TRBV19 to TRBJ2-7; 10 positions agree with TRBD2. Trimming cost V 3 bases and J 3 bases; bases outside gene matches: 2. Germline V gene sequence: CDR1 LNHDA, CDR2 SQIVND (reference sequence). The CDR3 is made up of 14 amino acids. The CDR3 is CASSMTSGYYEQYF. CDR3 nucleotide sequence: TGTGCCAGTAGTATGACTAGCGGGTACTACGAGCAGTACTTC. Combining the CDR3 with reference TRBV19 and TRBJ2-7 gives the whole variable domain DGGITQSPKYLFRKEGQNVTLSCEQNLNHDAMYWYRQDPGQGLRLIYYSQIVNDFQKGDIAEGYSVSREKKESFPLTVTSAQKNPTAFYLCASSMTSGYYEQYFGPGTRLTVT.

The table lists this clone with a count of one. This rearrangement joins TRBV29-1 to TRBJ2-3; 10 bases map to TRBD2. Germline lookup yields CDR1 SQVTM and CDR2 ANQGSEA. V lost 1 base to trimming and J lost 0 bases; unmatched junction nucleotides: 7. The CDR3 covers 17 residues. CDR3 sequence reads: CSVEGGGLATSTDTQYF. The DNA of the CDR3 is TGCAGCGTTGAAGGGGGGGGACTAGCGACGAGCACAGATACGCAGTATTTT.

V gene TRBV14 combines with J gene TRBJ2-4, with a weak D call TRBD1 (5 bases). The CDR3 is 16 residues long. V lost 0 bases and J lost 8, with 17 bases in between. Germline lookup yields CDR1 SGHDN and CDR2 FVKESK. In nucleotides, the CDR3 is TGTGCCAGCAGCCAAGATCAGGGCGCCCTTTCCCACATTCAGTACTTC. Translation gives CASSQDQGALSHIQYF.

This chain connects TRBV19 to TRBJ1-4; D is ambiguous. There are 13 residues in the CDR3. Looked up from germline, CDR1 is LNHDA and CDR2 is SQIVND (reference sequence). V dropped 5 bases and J dropped 8 bases, with 12 bases sitting between them. The CDR3 DNA reads as TGTGCCAGTAGTTCCCGGGGAGGAGAAAAACTGTTTTTT. It encodes CASSSRGGEKLFF.

This clone turned up a few times. The J gene is TRBJ2-5, the V gene TRBV7-9; a possible D gene is TRBD1 (5 bases). The CDR3 runs 14 residues. CDR1 SEHNR and CDR2 FQNEAQ come from the germline V gene (reference sequence). V was pared by 2 bases and J by 2 bases, with 9 bases between. Here the CDR3 DNA reads TGTGCCAGCAGCTTAAATGACAGACAAGAGACCCAGTACTTC. Protein product: CASSLNDRQETQYF. Drawing the rest from reference TRBV7-9 and TRBJ2-5, the complete variable domain is DTGVSQNPRHKITKRGQNVTFRCDPISEHNRLYWYRQTLGQGPEFLTYFQNEAQLEKSRLLSDRFSAERPKGSFSTLEIQRTEQGDSAMYLCASSLNDRQETQYFGPGTRLLVL.

V gene TRBV19 combines with J gene TRBJ1-2, with 8 bases that match TRBD1. In germline, CDR1 is LNHDA, CDR2 SQIVND (reference sequence). V was clipped by 7 bases and J by 2 bases; unmatched bases: 6. The CDR3 contains 14 residues. The CDR3 sequence is CASKSQGANYGYTF. The CDR3 nucleotides read TGTGCCAGTAAATCTCAGGGGGCGAACTATGGCTACACCTTC.

The chain is built from TRBV11-2 and TRBJ2-2, with a tentative D call TRBD2 (6 bases). The CDR3 consists of 16 residues. From germline, CDR1 is SGHAT and CDR2 FQNNGV. V was cut by 5 bases and J by 1 base, with 14 bases left in between. This CDR3 reads CASSPWGLKNTGELFF. The CDR3 nucleotides read TGTGCCAGCAGCCCGTGGGGACTCAAGAACACCGGGGAGCTGTTTTTT.

There are a few counts of this clone. This sequence joins TRBV5-5 and TRBJ1-1; no reliable D call. CDR1 and CDR2 from the germline V gene are SGHKS and YYEKEE (reference sequence). The CDR3 contains 12 residues. The germline V and J ends were trimmed by 4 bases and 3 bases, with 7 bases remaining between them. The CDR3 DNA reads TGTGCCAGCAGCATCCATGACACTGAAGCTTTCTTT. This codes for CASSIHDTEAFF.

CDR3 sequence reads: CASSIRSAVQGGQPQHF. The CDR3 DNA reads TGTGCCAGTAGTATAAGGTCGGCGGTGCAGGGGGGTCAGCCCCAGCATTTT. The V call is TRBV19, the J call TRBJ1-5; 7 bases line up with TRBD1. V lost 2 bases, J lost 6 bases, and 13 bases stayed unmatched. The germline V gene has CDR1 LNHDA and CDR2 SQIVND (reference sequence). The CDR3 spans 17 residues. Based on the CDR3 plus reference TRBV19 and TRBJ1-5, the full variable domain is DGGITQSPKYLFRKEGQNVTLSCEQNLNHDAMYWYRQDPGQGLRLIYYSQIVNDFQKGDIAEGYSVSREKKESFPLTVTSAQKNPTAFYLCASSIRSAVQGGQPQHFGDGTRLSIL.

CDR3 residues: CASRSTEEQGYTF. The CDR3 DNA is TGTGCCAGCAGGAGTACGGAGGAACAGGGCTACACCTTC. V gene TRBV6-5 combines with J gene TRBJ1-2; no reliable D call. This CDR3 is built from 13 residues. Trimming took off 6 bases at V and 8 bases at J, with 16 bases between the two ends. Germline CDR1 and CDR2: MNHEY and SVGAGI.

V usage is TRBV13 and J usage is TRBJ2-7, with D uncertain. Trimming shortened V by 5 bases and J by 3 bases, and 17 bases separated the two germline ends. CDR3 length: 15 residues. Per germline, CDR1 PRHDT and CDR2 FYEKMQ (reference sequence). This chain's CDR3 is CASSKSSVPYYEQYF. For the CDR3, the DNA is TGTGCCAGCAGCAAGAGCAGCGTCCCCTACTACGAGCAGTACTTC.

J is TRBJ2-1 and V is TRBV30; 11 bases line up with TRBD2. The germline V gene encodes CDR1 GTSNPN and CDR2 SVGIG (reference sequence). The CDR3 is 14 amino acids. With V trimmed by 3 bases and J by 14 bases, 12 bases remained unmatched. The CDR3 bases are TGTGCCTGGAGCCTAGGGGGACTAGCGGACACGGAGTTCTTC. Its protein is CAWSLGGLADTEFF.

This chain links TRBV6-5 with TRBJ1-1, with TRBD1 matching 10 bases. The V and J ends lost 4 bases and 4 bases, in that order; junction bases with no gene match: 9. The CDR3 has 16 amino acids. Germline lookup yields CDR1 MNHEY and CDR2 SVGAGI. The CDR3 loop reads CASSFDRGRWGTEAFF. The CDR3 nucleotides read TGTGCCAGCAGTTTCGACAGGGGGCGCTGGGGCACTGAAGCTTTCTTT.

This chain uses TRBV6-6 with TRBJ2-7; 9 bases fit TRBD1. This CDR3 comprises 15 residues. The V gene end was trimmed by 6 bases and the J gene end by 3 bases; junction bases not matched to a gene: 9. Germline V CDR1 and CDR2: MNHNY, SVGAGI (reference sequence). The CDR3: CASRPLGTGNYEQYF. Here the CDR3 DNA reads TGTGCCAGCAGGCCCTTGGGGACAGGGAACTACGAGCAGTACTTC.

In the case of this clone: One end of the junction does not line up with germline, which may come from a read error. This chain uses TRBV7-9 with TRBJ1-2; TRBD1 aligns across 8 bases. Germline V gene lookup returns CDR1 SEHNR and CDR2 FQNEAQ (reference sequence). The CDR3 spans 16 residues. The CDR3 here is CSSSFEADRAIRGYTF. CDR3 sequence (DNA): TGTTCCAGCAGCTTTGAAGCGGACAGGGCTATCCGTGGCTACACCTTC.

CDR3 DNA: TGTGCCACCAGTTTGAGGGACAGGGGGACAGATACGCAGTATTTT. Translation gives CATSLRDRGTDTQYF. V is TRBV15 and J is TRBJ2-3; TRBD1 aligns across 11 bases. V lost 6 bases to trimming and J lost 3 bases; unmatched junction nucleotides: 5. This CDR3 contains 15 residues. The germline V gene has CDR1 LNHNV and CDR2 YYDKDF (reference sequence).

The V gene is TRBV2, the J gene TRBJ1-2, with D unclear. The germline V gene encodes CDR1 SNHLY and CDR2 FYNNEI. With 2 bases removed from V and 1 base from J, the gap between germline ends came to 11 bases. The CDR3 extends over 15 amino acids. For the CDR3, the DNA is TGTGCCAGCAGTGAAATCGGGTTCCTTAACTATGGCTACACCTTC. Translation gives CASSEIGFLNYGYTF.

This chain joins TRBV11-3 and TRBJ1-1; 12 bases align to TRBD1. CDR3 length: 16 residues. Trimming took 5 bases from V and 4 from J; bases not matched to a gene: 8. Germline V lookup: CDR1 SGHNT, CDR2 YENEEA. CDR3 region: CASSPGQGAMSTEAFF. CDR3 DNA sequence: TGTGCCAGCAGCCCGGGACAGGGGGCAATGAGCACTGAAGCTTTCTTT.

DNA of the CDR3: TGCGCCAGCAGCCAAGACCCACTAGCGGGAGGCGCAGATACGCAGTATTTT. Residues: CASSQDPLAGGADTQYF. The chain has TRBV4-1 and TRBJ2-3, with TRBD2 identical over 12 bases. Germline V gives CDR1 MGHRA, CDR2 YSYEKL. V shed 0 bases and J 4 bases; nucleotides not matched to a gene: 5. The CDR3 sequence is 17 residues long.

The CDR3 loop reads CRMGGDTQYF. The CDR3 region has the DNA TGCAGGATGGGAGGGGATACGCAGTATTTT. The chain joins TRBV20-1 to TRBJ2-3; 7 nucleotides align to TRBD2. CDR1 DFQATT and CDR2 SNEGSKA come from the germline V gene (reference sequence). The CDR3 consists of 10 residues.

This clone has only one observation. The chain links TRBV27 to TRBJ2-1, with a weak D call TRBD2 (6 bases). The CDR3 consists of 15 residues. Germline loops: CDR1 MNHEY, CDR2 SMNVEV (reference sequence). Trimming stripped 4 bases from V and 8 bases from J, with 18 bases between. The CDR3 protein is CASSWAPAGRDEQFF. In DNA, the CDR3 is TGTGCCAGCAGTTGGGCGCCGGCGGGGAGAGATGAGCAGTTCTTC.

The chain carries TRBV30 and TRBJ2-1, with D maybe TRBD2 (6 bases). There are 14 residues in the CDR3. CDR1 GTSNPN and CDR2 SVGIG come from the germline V gene (reference sequence). V was cut by 7 bases and J by 3 bases, with 16 bases left in between. The CDR3 nucleotides read TGTGCCTCCCTCCGACTAGTTAGCTACAATGAGCAGTTCTTC. As protein: CASLRLVSYNEQFF. The full variable domain, completed using reference TRBV30 and TRBJ2-1, is SQTIHQWPATLVQPVGSPLSLECTVEGTSNPNLYWYRQAAGRGLQLLFYSVGIGQISSEVPQNLSASRPQDRQFILSSKKLLLSDSGFYLCASLRLVSYNEQFFGPGTRLTVL.